A selection of T cell receptor beta chains follows, all from one sample in a study of T cells in Graves' hyperthyroidism and ophthalmopathy. TCRdb re-called the multiplex PCR reads through MiXCR, storing one row per CDR3 protein. The repertoire has hundreds of thousands of distinct CDR3 sequences, roughly 15% of them found once; the top ten carry around 4.5%. The sample taken for sequencing was blood. The receptors derive from a woman between 35 and 50 years old with Graves' ophthalmopathy. Each CDR3 is given with its conserved first and last residue. The D gene is left open where the match is weak. Some rows mark clone size as missing; the rest say once, few, many or name a class of expanded clone.

j_call d_call clone_size v_call cdr3_length cdr3_aa cdr3_nt
TRBJ2-5 NA NA TRBV27 16 CASSRTSVGTPETQYF TGTGCCAGCAGTCGTACTTCTGTTGGGACTCCAGAGACCCAGTACTTC
TRBJ1-3 NA NA TRBV28 14 CASSLSLVRNTIYF TGTGCCAGCAGTTTAAGTCTGGTACGAAACACCATATATTTT
TRBJ1-5 NA NA TRBV6-1 14 CASGERDGNQPQHF TGTGCCAGCGGGGAGCGGGACGGCAATCAGCCCCAGCATTTT
TRBJ2-5 TRBD1 many TRBV28 19 CASRPTRDRVQPGQETQYF TGTGCCAGCAGACCGACCCGGGACAGGGTCCAACCAGGCCAAGAGACCCAGTACTTC
TRBJ2-1 TRBD2 few TRBV28 14 CASSQLADYNEQFF TGTGCCAGCAGTCAACTAGCGGATTACAATGAGCAGTTCTTC
TRBJ2-2 TRBD2 many TRBV28 15 CASSRTRTNTGELFF TGTGCCAGCAGTCGGACTAGGACGAACACCGGGGAGCTGTTTTTT
TRBJ2-2 NA many TRBV5-1 15 CASSFDRTTPGELFF TGCGCCAGCAGCTTCGACAGGACAACCCCCGGGGAGCTGTTTTTT
TRBJ1-2 NA many TRBV11-1 12 CASSFGDYGYTF TGTGCCAGCAGCTTCGGGGACTATGGCTACACCTTC
TRBJ1-1 NA many TRBV12-3/TRBV12-4 14 CASSFRRGLGEAFF TGTGCCAGCAGTTTTCGGCGTGGCTTGGGAGAAGCTTTCTTT
TRBJ2-7 NA NA TRBV2 15 CASSESHTSSYEQYF TGTGCCAGCAGTGAATCCCACACTAGCTCCTACGAGCAGTACTTC
TRBJ2-7 TRBD1 NA TRBV20-1 14 CSARSPGGSDEQYF TGCAGTGCTAGATCCCCAGGGGGATCCGACGAGCAGTACTTC
TRBJ2-2 NA few TRBV2 15 CASIRTAANTGELFF TGTGCCAGCATTCGGACAGCCGCGAACACCGGGGAGCTGTTTTTT
TRBJ1-1 NA many TRBV20-1 14 CSAREVQANTEAFF TGCAGTGCTAGGGAGGTACAAGCGAACACTGAAGCTTTCTTT
TRBJ2-5 TRBD1 few TRBV6-2/TRBV6-3 17 CASSYGGQGALGETQYF TGTGCCAGCAGTTACGGAGGGCAGGGGGCGTTGGGAGAGACCCAGTACTTC
TRBJ2-5 TRBD2 NA TRBV11-2 18 CASSSFPRTSGRQETQYF TGTGCCAGCAGCTCTTTCCCCCGGACTAGCGGGAGGCAGGAGACCCAGTACTTC
TRBJ2-5 TRBD1 NA TRBV7-2 15 CASSQHGQGQETQYF TGTGCCAGCAGCCAACACGGACAGGGCCAAGAGACCCAGTACTTC
TRBJ1-1 NA few TRBV18 15 CASSPGRQMNTEAFF TGTGCCAGCTCACCAGGAAGACAGATGAACACTGAAGCTTTCTTT
TRBJ2-6 NA many TRBV9 17 CASSVLQGTAGANVLTF TGTGCCAGCAGCGTACTACAGGGGACTGCTGGGGCCAACGTCCTGACTTTC
TRBJ2-4 TRBD2 many TRBV5-1 14 CASSLVAGENIQYF TGCGCCAGCAGCTTGGTAGCGGGAGAAAACATTCAGTACTTC
TRBJ2-2 NA few TRBV4-1 15 CASSHRATNTGELFF TGCGCCAGCAGCCACAGAGCGACCAACACCGGGGAGCTGTTTTTT
TRBJ2-2 NA many TRBV5-4 15 CASSPPAGSAGELFF TGTGCCAGCAGCCCCCCTGCGGGCTCGGCCGGGGAGCTGTTTTTT
TRBJ2-7 NA many TRBV20-1 16 CSASSALASRSYEQYF TGCAGTGCTAGTAGCGCCCTAGCGAGCCGCTCCTACGAGCAGTACTTC
TRBJ1-5 NA many TRBV28 16 CASSLPSTYRAQPQHF TGTGCCAGCAGTTTGCCCTCTACCTACAGGGCTCAGCCCCAGCATTTT
TRBJ2-2 NA NA TRBV7-9 13 CAGRTETTGELFF TGTGCCGGGCGGACAGAGACCACCGGGGAGCTGTTTTTT
TRBJ1-2 NA many TRBV24-1 13 CATSEGLGSGYTF TGTGCCACCAGTGAGGGACTGGGATCTGGCTACACCTTC
TRBJ1-2 NA many TRBV25-1 13 CASSDTGWYGYTF TGTGCCAGCAGTGACACAGGATGGTATGGCTACACCTTC
TRBJ2-6 NA many TRBV28 14 CASSTGLGANVLTF TGTGCCAGCAGCACAGGTCTCGGGGCCAACGTCCTGACTTTC
TRBJ1-1 NA many TRBV14 13 CASSQVRRVEAFF TGTGCCAGCAGCCAAGTCAGACGGGTTGAAGCTTTCTTT
TRBJ1-1 NA many TRBV27 16 CATRPLEGLRRTEAFF TGTGCCACGCGACCCTTAGAGGGGCTTAGGAGAACTGAAGCTTTCTTT
TRBJ1-1 TRBD1 many TRBV20-1 14 CSASRPGGNTEAFF TGCAGTGCAAGTCGACCAGGGGGGAACACTGAAGCTTTCTTT
TRBJ1-3 NA many TRBV28 13 CASRVYSGNTIYF TGTGCCAGCAGAGTATACTCTGGAAACACCATATATTTT
TRBJ2-2 TRBD1 NA TRBV19 20 CASSSLAGTGGKTGAGELFF TGTGCCAGTAGTTCCCTTGCCGGGACAGGGGGCAAAACCGGGGCCGGGGAGCTGTTTTTT
TRBJ1-6 NA few TRBV6-1 15 CASSDQGPRDSPLHF TGTGCCAGCAGTGACCAGGGACCTCGGGATTCACCCCTCCACTTT
TRBJ2-7 TRBD2 many TRBV27 13 CASSWASGYEQYF TGTGCCAGCAGTTGGGCTAGCGGGTACGAGCAGTACTTC
TRBJ2-2 TRBD1 many TRBV4-2 16 CASRKSDRDLAGELFF TGTGCCAGCAGAAAATCGGACAGGGATTTGGCCGGGGAGCTGTTTTTT
TRBJ1-1 TRBD1 NA TRBV29-1 18 CSVEIGGQGTFFSTEAFF TGCAGCGTTGAAATTGGAGGACAGGGGACGTTTTTTAGCACTGAAGCTTTCTTT
TRBJ1-1 TRBD1 NA TRBV9 15 CASSAEDRDGTEAFF TGTGCCAGCAGCGCAGAGGACAGGGATGGCACTGAAGCTTTCTTT
TRBJ2-3 NA few TRBV15 15 CATSRGDRSTDTQYF TGTGCCACCAGCAGAGGTGACAGGAGCACAGATACGCAGTATTTT
TRBJ2-2 NA few TRBV29-1 13 CSVTPLRAGELFF TGCAGCGTCACGCCCTTAAGGGCCGGGGAGCTGTTTTTT
TRBJ2-7 TRBD1 NA TRBV6-2/TRBV6-3 12 CASDREGAEQYF TGTGCCAGCGACAGGGAAGGAGCCGAGCAGTACTTC
TRBJ1-1 NA NA TRBV11-1 13 CATPGPVNTEAFF TGTGCCACCCCGGGTCCAGTTAACACTGAAGCTTTCTTT
TRBJ2-7 TRBD1 NA TRBV2 15 CASSETPGQNYEQYF TGTGCCAGCAGTGAAACACCGGGACAGAACTACGAGCAGTACTTC
TRBJ1-2 NA many TRBV24-1 14 CATSDLTSGEGYTF TGTGCCACCAGTGATTTGACATCGGGGGAAGGCTACACCTTC
TRBJ2-4 NA NA TRBV12-3/TRBV12-4 14 CASTDVPRSDIQYF TGTGCCAGCACCGACGTTCCCCGGTCCGACATTCAGTACTTC
TRBJ2-5 NA NA TRBV12-3/TRBV12-4 15 CASTPGSGLKETQYF TGTGCCAGCACCCCAGGGAGCGGGCTTAAAGAGACCCAGTACTTC
TRBJ2-7 TRBD2 many TRBV12-3/TRBV12-4 15 CASIWGTSETYEQYF TGTGCCAGCATCTGGGGGACTAGCGAAACCTACGAGCAGTACTTC
TRBJ1-5 NA many TRBV19 13 CASSYDRLQPQHF TGTGCCAGTAGTTACGACAGGCTTCAGCCCCAGCATTTT
TRBJ2-7 NA many TRBV6-2/TRBV6-3 13 CASSYFERGEQYF TGTGCCAGCAGTTACTTCGAGAGGGGGGAGCAGTACTTC
TRBJ2-7 TRBD2 NA TRBV11-2 18 CASSRSSGSGPHSYEQYF TGTGCCAGCAGCCGATCGTCGGGTAGCGGGCCACACTCCTACGAGCAGTACTTC
TRBJ1-1 NA many TRBV19 15 CASSIWPGADTEAFF TGTGCCAGTAGTATTTGGCCAGGGGCAGACACTGAAGCTTTCTTT
TRBJ2-4 TRBD2 many TRBV7-2 13 CASSSAGGDIQYF TGTGCCAGCAGCTCCGCGGGGGGGGACATTCAGTACTTC
TRBJ2-2 NA few TRBV5-1 16 CASSLSRGLGAGELFF TGCGCCAGCAGCTTGTCGCGGGGTCTGGGAGCCGGGGAGCTGTTTTTT
TRBJ2-2 NA NA TRBV12-3/TRBV12-4 15 CASSFEVAHTGELFF TGTGCCAGCAGTTTTGAGGTGGCACACACCGGGGAGCTGTTTTTT
TRBJ2-2 TRBD1 many TRBV10-3 13 CAISGQGPGELFF TGTGCCATCAGTGGACAGGGACCCGGGGAGCTGTTTTTT
TRBJ2-7 NA many TRBV14 11 CASSQVYEQYF TGTGCCAGCAGCCAAGTCTACGAGCAGTACTTC
TRBJ2-7 TRBD1 NA TRBV5-6 16 CASIPSTGQGKYEQYF TGTGCCAGCATCCCATCTACGGGACAGGGAAAATACGAGCAGTACTTC
TRBJ1-1 NA NA TRBV18 14 CASSPPALNTEAFF TGTGCCAGCTCACCACCGGCGTTGAACACTGAAGCTTTCTTT
TRBJ2-7 TRBD2 few TRBV6-2/TRBV6-3 15 CASSTTSGRVYEQYF TGTGCCAGCAGTACGACTAGCGGGAGAGTATACGAGCAGTACTTC
TRBJ2-7 NA many TRBV29-1 17 CSVVLKGARAAPYEQYF TGCAGCGTTGTTCTGAAAGGGGCTCGAGCGGCCCCCTACGAGCAGTACTTC
TRBJ1-5 TRBD1 NA TRBV19 16 CASSIGRGGLGQPQHF TGTGCCAGTAGTATAGGACGAGGGGGCCTGGGTCAGCCCCAGCATTTT